The next 20 T cell receptor beta chains were all read from a single sample in a study of blood T cell repertoires in COVID-19. TCRdb's copy holds only in-frame clones and misses some; the assay was immunoSEQ multiplex PCR. This table holds 200,000 to 250,000 clones, approximately 84% found once. Sample: peripheral blood. These receptors were collected from a man aged 50 or older with COVID-19, enrolled during active disease.

The chain couples TRBV7-8 to TRBJ1-5; D may be TRBD1 (6 bases). The germline CDR1 and CDR2 sequences are SGHVS and FQNEAQ. Trimming cost V 4 bases and J 3 bases, with 10 bases left between them. The CDR3 is made up of 14 amino acids. CDR3 residues: CASSSGQTNQPQHF. Written as DNA, the CDR3 is TGTGCCAGCAGCTCTGGACAGACCAATCAGCCCCAGCATTTT.

This chain links TRBV5-1 with TRBJ2-7; TRBD1 matches at 10 bases. The CDR3 consists of 16 residues. Germline lookup yields CDR1 SGHRS and CDR2 YFSETQ. V dropped 1 base and J dropped 3; count of bases not matched to a gene: 7. The CDR3 spells CASSLKSGQGVYEQYF. For the CDR3, the DNA is TGCGCCAGCAGCTTGAAGTCCGGACAGGGGGTCTACGAGCAGTACTTC.

The chain combines TRBV18 with TRBJ1-5; no clear D. The CDR3 is made up of 13 amino acids. The V end lost 5 bases, the J end lost 2 bases, and 7 bases lay between the germline ends. Germline assignment: CDR1 KGHSH and CDR2 LQKENI. CDR3: CASSANRNQPQHF. CDR3 nucleotides: TGTGCCAGCTCAGCGAACCGCAATCAGCCCCAGCATTTT.

V usage is TRBV30 and J usage is TRBJ1-1, with TRBD1 identical over 8 bases. The germline gives CDR1 GTSNPN, CDR2 SVGIG (reference sequence). V lost 3 bases, J lost 7 bases, and 7 bases stayed unmatched. CDR3 length: 13 residues. This CDR3 is CAWSRSGGDEAFF. Here the CDR3 DNA reads TGTGCCTGGAGCCGGTCAGGGGGCGATGAAGCTTTCTTT.

The chain employs TRBV27 and TRBJ1-5; 10 bases align to TRBD1. The V segment lost 6 bases and the J segment 2 bases; nucleotides outside the gene matches: 7. Germline V gene sequence: CDR1 MNHEY, CDR2 SMNVEV (reference sequence). This CDR3 comprises 16 residues. The CDR3 loop reads CASSRQGAFGNQPQHF. The DNA for the CDR3 is TGTGCCAGCAGCAGACAGGGGGCTTTTGGCAATCAGCCCCAGCATTTT.

The V call is TRBV6-4, the J call TRBJ2-3; D might be TRBD2 (5 bases). The CDR3 is 14 amino acids. CDR1 and CDR2 from the germline V gene are MRHNA and SNTAGT. Trimming pared 2 bases from V and 2 bases from J, leaving 8 bases between. CDR3 in DNA: TGTGCCAGCAGTGACAGCGGCGTCACAGATACGCAGTATTTT. Translated, it gives CASSDSGVTDTQYF.

The rearrangement links TRBV7-3 to TRBJ1-6, with 7 positions matching TRBD1. From germline, CDR1 is SGHTA and CDR2 FQGTGA. This CDR3 region has 15 residues. V was pared by 7 bases and J by 7 bases, with 10 bases of the junction left unmatched. CDR3 bases: TGTGCCAGCACCCCTACCGGGACAGAGAATTCACCCCTCCACTTT. Translated: CASTPTGTENSPLHF. The entire variable domain, with the rest obtained from reference TRBV7-3 and TRBJ1-6, is as follows: GAGVSQTPSNKVTEKGKYVELRCDPISGHTALYWYRQSLGQGPEFLIYFQGTGAADDSGLPNDRFFAVRPEGSVSTLKIQRTERGDSAVYLCASTPTGTENSPLHFGNGTRLTVT.

The chain has TRBV5-1 and TRBJ2-5, with 7 bases fitting TRBD2. The length of the CDR3 is 15 residues. V shed 4 bases, J shed 4 bases, and the junction held 10 bases outside the gene matches. Germline V gives CDR1 SGHRS, CDR2 YFSETQ. The CDR3 loop is CASSLGGAGLETQYF. The CDR3 DNA follows: TGCGCCAGCAGCCTCGGCGGAGCGGGGCTAGAGACCCAGTACTTC.

CDR3 in amino acids: CASSWSEADTQYF. CDR3 DNA sequence: TGTGCCAGCAGCTGGTCGGAGGCAGATACGCAGTATTTT. The chain links TRBV5-4 to TRBJ2-3; a possible D gene is TRBD2 (5 bases). Germline assignment: CDR1 SGHNT and CDR2 YYREEE (reference sequence). CDR3 length: 13 residues. V gave up 3 bases and J gave up 4 bases, with 9 bases separating them.

This chain links TRBV3-1 (or the pseudogene TRBV3-2) with TRBJ1-2; 8 nucleotides match TRBD1. The CDR3 length is 12 residues. V lost 4 bases to trimming and J lost 8 bases; unmatched junction nucleotides: 3. The germline gives CDR1 LGHDT, CDR2 YNNKEL (reference sequence). The CDR3 sequence: CASSPQGEGYTF. In nucleotides, the CDR3 is TGTGCCAGCAGCCCACAGGGGGAAGGCTACACCTTC.

This clone was observed a few times. This chain connects TRBV6-4 to TRBJ2-7; 9 positions agree with TRBD2. Germline values: CDR1 MRHNA, CDR2 SNTAGT. The V and J ends lost 2 bases and 6 bases, in that order; junction bases with no gene match: 5. The CDR3 is made up of 14 amino acids. The CDR3 protein is CASSDGDSGSEQYF. CDR3 sequence (DNA): TGTGCCAGCAGTGACGGGGATAGCGGGAGCGAGCAGTACTTC.

V usage is TRBV28 and J usage is TRBJ2-7; 8 bases fit TRBD2. The CDR3 runs 16 residues. The germline CDR1 and CDR2 sequences are MDHEN and SYDVKM. With 5 bases clipped from V and 5 bases from J, the junction kept 14 bases outside the gene matches. The CDR3 sequence is CASSLERAGVGNEQYF. CDR3 bases: TGTGCCAGCAGTCTAGAAAGAGCGGGAGTTGGTAACGAGCAGTACTTC.

This chain uses TRBV6-5 with TRBJ1-6; perhaps TRBD1 as D (6 bases). V was clipped by 6 bases and J by 10 bases, with 13 bases between them. Germline loops: CDR1 MNHEY, CDR2 SVGAGI. This CDR3 is built from 13 residues. CDR3 in amino acids: CASRRQDRSPLHF. As DNA, the CDR3 is TGTGCCAGCAGACGACAGGATCGCTCACCCCTCCACTTT.

The chain combines TRBV15 with TRBJ1-5, with 7 positions matching TRBD1. Germline V gene lookup returns CDR1 LNHNV and CDR2 YYDKDF (reference sequence). This CDR3 comprises 13 residues. The V gene end was trimmed by 2 bases and the J gene end by 5 bases; junction bases not matched to a gene: 0. The CDR3 region is CATSRQGDQPQHF. CDR3 DNA sequence: TGTGCCACCAGCAGACAGGGGGATCAGCCCCAGCATTTT.

A few counts support this clone. This rearrangement joins TRBV4-1 to TRBJ2-1; possible D gene TRBD1, 6 bases. Germline CDR1 MGHRA, CDR2 YSYEKL. The ends were cut back, 1 base at V and 1 base at J, with 14 bases in the middle. The CDR3 runs to 17 residues. In nucleotides, the CDR3 is TGCGCCAGCAGCCAAGTGGGGGCCGGGGTATCCTACAATGAGCAGTTCTTC. Its translation is CASSQVGAGVSYNEQFF.

This clone has just a few counts. The chain uses TRBV6-6 and TRBJ1-2; the match to TRBD1 covers 7 bases. V was pared by 5 bases and J by 7 bases, with 16 bases of the junction left unmatched. Germline CDR1 is MNHNY and CDR2 is SVGAGI (reference sequence). The CDR3 extends over 16 amino acids. The CDR3, as DNA: TGTGCCAGCAGTCGACCCGAGGGACAGTGGATCCGTGGCTACACCTTC. Its protein product is CASSRPEGQWIRGYTF.

The chain couples TRBV2 to TRBJ2-2; tentatively, D is TRBD1 (6 bases). Germline CDR1 reads SNHLY; CDR2 reads FYNNEI. V gave up 7 bases and J gave up 1 base, with 13 bases separating them. There are 15 residues in the CDR3. Here the CDR3 DNA reads TGTGCCAGCATTCAGGGGCACTTGAACACCGGGGAGCTGTTTTTT. This codes for CASIQGHLNTGELFF.

The genes are TRBV5-1 and TRBJ2-5; 10 bases match TRBD1. Trimming cost V 3 bases and J 0 bases; bases outside gene matches: 2. The CDR3 has 15 amino acids. Germline CDR1 SGHRS, CDR2 YFSETQ. The CDR3 nucleotides are TGCGCCAGCAGCTCGACAGGGGGCGACCAAGAGACCCAGTACTTC. It translates to CASSSTGGDQETQYF.

This rearrangement joins TRBV19 to TRBJ2-7; perhaps TRBD1 as D (5 bases). The length of the CDR3 is 14 residues. CDR1 is LNHDA and CDR2 is SQIVND in the germline V gene (reference sequence). Trimming left V 5 bases short and J 3 bases short, with 14 bases between. CDR3 sequence reads: CASSHPGKHYEQYF. The CDR3 nucleotides are TGTGCCAGTAGTCATCCAGGGAAGCACTACGAGCAGTACTTC.

This clone came up once. The rearrangement links TRBV7-3 to TRBJ2-7; D is unclear. This CDR3 region has 14 residues. Per germline, CDR1 SGHTA and CDR2 FQGTGA. V was trimmed by 5 bases and J by 5 bases, leaving 16 bases between them. CDR3 loop: CASSTVIGADEQYF. The CDR3 DNA follows: TGTGCCAGCAGCACCGTTATCGGCGCGGACGAGCAGTACTTC.